The 2 T cell receptor beta chains reported below all come from one sample, sequenced in a study of beta chain features in type 1 diabetes. Investigators reverse transcribed all isolated RNA, so they sequenced expressed TCRB transcripts. Sequencing was performed with immunoSEQ multiplex PCR; in TCRdb, only in-frame clones are kept and a portion is missing. The sample shows 600,000 or so clones, over 12% of them seen only once. Study results and limitations: Type 1 diabetes patients had moderately but significantly shorter TCRB CDR3s in all four CD4+ subsets.

Antigen specificity for these receptors is unknown. Sample: naive CD4+ T cells from blood. The receptors come from a man younger than 35 with type 1 diabetes.

The chain couples TRBV2 to TRBJ2-1; 15 positions match TRBD2. Germline CDR1 SNHLY, CDR2 FYNNEI. With 5 bases clipped from V and 14 bases from J, the junction kept 10 bases outside the gene matches. CDR3 length equals 15 residues. In DNA, the CDR3 is TGTGCCAGCAGTTCCGGGACTAGCGGGGGGATAAGGAAGTTCTTC. Translated, it gives CASSSGTSGGIRKFF.

The chain links TRBV30 to TRBJ1-2; D is uncertain. Germline CDR1 and CDR2: GTSNPN and SVGIG (reference sequence). V shed 7 bases and J shed 8 bases, with 17 bases lying between them. The CDR3 covers 12 residues. CDR3 in DNA: TGTGCCTCTTTCCTTGGAGGTGAAGGCTACACCTTC. It is translated as CASFLGGEGYTF.